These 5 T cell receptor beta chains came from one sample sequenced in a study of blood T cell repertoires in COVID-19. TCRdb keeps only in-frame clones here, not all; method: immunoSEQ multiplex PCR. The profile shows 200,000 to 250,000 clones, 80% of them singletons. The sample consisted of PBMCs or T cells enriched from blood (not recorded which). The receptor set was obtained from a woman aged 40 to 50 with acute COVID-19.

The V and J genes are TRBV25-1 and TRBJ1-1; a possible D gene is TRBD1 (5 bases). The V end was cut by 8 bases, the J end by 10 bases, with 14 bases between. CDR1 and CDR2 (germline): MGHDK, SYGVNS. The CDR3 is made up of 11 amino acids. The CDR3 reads CASGGGLRAFF. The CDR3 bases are TGTGCCAGCGGGGGGGGGTTAAGAGCTTTCTTT.

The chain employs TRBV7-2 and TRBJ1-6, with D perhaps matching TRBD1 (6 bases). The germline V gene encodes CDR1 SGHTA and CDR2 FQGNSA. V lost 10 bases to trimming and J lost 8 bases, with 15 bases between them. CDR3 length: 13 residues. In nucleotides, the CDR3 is TGTGCCATCGCCAGGGGTTTGGATTCACCCCTCCACTTT. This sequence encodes CAIARGLDSPLHF.

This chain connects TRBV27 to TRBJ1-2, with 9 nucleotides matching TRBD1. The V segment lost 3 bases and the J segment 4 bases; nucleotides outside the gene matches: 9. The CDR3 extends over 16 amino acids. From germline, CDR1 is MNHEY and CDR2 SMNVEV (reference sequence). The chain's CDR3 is CASSFGTGRRSYGYTF. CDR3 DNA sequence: TGTGCCAGCAGTTTCGGGACAGGGCGAAGGAGCTATGGCTACACCTTC.

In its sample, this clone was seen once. This CDR3 is CASSLVSEGTQYF. The CDR3 coding sequence is TGTGCCAGCAGCTTGGTTTCGGAGGGTACGCAGTATTTT. V is TRBV5-4 and J is TRBJ2-3; D perhaps matches TRBD2 (6 bases). V shed 0 bases and J shed 8 bases, with 10 bases lying between them. The CDR3 length is 13 residues. Germline V gene lookup returns CDR1 SGHNT and CDR2 YYREEE (reference sequence).

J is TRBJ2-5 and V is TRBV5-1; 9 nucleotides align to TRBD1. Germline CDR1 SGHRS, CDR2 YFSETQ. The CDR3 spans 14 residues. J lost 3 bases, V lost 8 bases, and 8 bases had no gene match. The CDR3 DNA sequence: TGCGCCAGTAACAAATGGACAGGGGAAGAGACCCAGTACTTC. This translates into CASNKWTGEETQYF.